The 5 T cell receptor beta chains listed next were all sequenced from one sample in a study of blood T cell repertoires in COVID-19. Libraries were prepared by immunoSEQ multiplex PCR; TCRdb keeps only in-frame clonotypes and omits some of them. The repertoire has about 120,000 clones, 76% of them found once; the top ten carry 3% to 4.5%. Sequencing was done on a sample of peripheral blood. These receptors were obtained from a woman over 75 with acute or convalescent COVID-19.

This chain uses TRBV6-5 with TRBJ1-1; D uncertain. The V gene lost 9 bases and the J gene lost 5 bases, with 10 bases spanning the gap. The CDR3 totals 11 residues. Germline V gives CDR1 MNHEY, CDR2 SVGAGI. CDR3 in amino acids: CASPPRTEAFF. The CDR3 nucleotides read TGTGCCAGTCCACCCCGGACTGAAGCTTTCTTT.

This clone has only one observation. This chain uses TRBV9 with TRBJ2-7; 7 bases match TRBD1. The CDR3 runs to 15 residues. Trimming removed 4 bases from V and 12 bases from J; junction bases left unmatched: 19. Germline loops: CDR1 SGDLS, CDR2 YYNGEE. CDR3 region: CASSSEGAQPSETYF. CDR3 in DNA: TGTGCCAGCAGCTCAGAGGGGGCTCAACCCTCGGAGACGTACTTC.

V usage is TRBV9 and J usage is TRBJ2-3; tentative D call: TRBD1 (5 bases). The V gene's germline CDR1 is SGDLS and CDR2 YYNGEE. Trimming stripped 4 bases from V and 0 bases from J, with 15 bases between. There are 16 residues in the CDR3. CDR3 protein: CASSRGTTSSTDTQYF. CDR3 bases: TGTGCCAGCAGCAGGGGAACTACCTCTAGCACAGATACGCAGTATTTT. Full variable domain (remainder filled in from reference TRBV9 and TRBJ2-3): DSGVTQTPKHLITATGQRVTLRCSPRSGDLSVYWYQQSLDQGLQFLIQYYNGEERAKGNILERFSAQQFPDLHSELNLSSLELGDSALYFCASSRGTTSSTDTQYFGPGTRLTVL.

The chain couples TRBV5-4 to TRBJ2-1; 9 nucleotides align to TRBD1. J gave up 10 bases and V 0 bases, and 5 bases lay outside the gene matches. CDR1 and CDR2 from the germline V gene are SGHNT and YYREEE (reference sequence). The CDR3 totals 14 residues. Here the CDR3 DNA reads TGTGCCAGCAGCTTGGGGGGGACAGGGACGGAGCAGTTCTTC. As protein: CASSLGGTGTEQFF.

This chain links TRBV6-5 with TRBJ1-1; TRBD1 is a possible D gene (5 bases). Germline V CDR1 and CDR2: MNHEY, SVGAGI. The CDR3 sequence is 14 residues long. Trimming removed 10 bases at V and 0 bases at J, with 15 bases between. The CDR3 sequence: CATHPSGVNTEAFF. As DNA, the CDR3 is TGTGCCACCCATCCCTCGGGGGTGAACACTGAAGCTTTCTTT.